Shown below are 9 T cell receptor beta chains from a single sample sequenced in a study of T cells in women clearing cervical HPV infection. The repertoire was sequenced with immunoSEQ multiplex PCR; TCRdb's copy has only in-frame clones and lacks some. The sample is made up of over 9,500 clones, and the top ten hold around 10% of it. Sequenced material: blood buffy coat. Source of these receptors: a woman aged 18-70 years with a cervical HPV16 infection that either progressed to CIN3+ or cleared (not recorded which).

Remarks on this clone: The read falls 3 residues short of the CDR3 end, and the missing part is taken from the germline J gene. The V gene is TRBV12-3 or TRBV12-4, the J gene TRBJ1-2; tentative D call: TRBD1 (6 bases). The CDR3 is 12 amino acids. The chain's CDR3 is CASSLARDSYTF. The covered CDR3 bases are TGTGCCAGCAGTTTAGCGCGGGACAGC.

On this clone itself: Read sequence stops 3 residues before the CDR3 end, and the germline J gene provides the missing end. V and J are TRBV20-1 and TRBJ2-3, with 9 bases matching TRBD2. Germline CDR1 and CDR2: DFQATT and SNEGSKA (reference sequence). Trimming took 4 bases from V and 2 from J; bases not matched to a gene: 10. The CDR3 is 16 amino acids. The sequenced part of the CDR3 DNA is TGCAGTGCTACGACCCCGAGCGGGGGGATCACAGATACG. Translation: CSATTPSGGITDT. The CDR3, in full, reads CSATTPSGGITDTQYF.

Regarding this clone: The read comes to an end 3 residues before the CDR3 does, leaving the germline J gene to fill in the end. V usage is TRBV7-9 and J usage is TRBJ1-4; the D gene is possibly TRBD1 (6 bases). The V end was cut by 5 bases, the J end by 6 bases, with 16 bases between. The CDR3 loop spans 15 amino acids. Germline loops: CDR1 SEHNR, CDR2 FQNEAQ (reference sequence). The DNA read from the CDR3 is TGTGCCAGCAGCACCTACAGGGCGGGCTATGAAAAA. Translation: CASSTYRAGYEK. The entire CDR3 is CASSTYRAGYEKLFF.

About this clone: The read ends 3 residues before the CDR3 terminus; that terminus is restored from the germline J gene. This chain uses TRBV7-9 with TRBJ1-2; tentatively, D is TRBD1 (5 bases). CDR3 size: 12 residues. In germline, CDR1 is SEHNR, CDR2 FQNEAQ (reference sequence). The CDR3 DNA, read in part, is TGTGCCAGCAGCTTTTCGGGGGAAGGC. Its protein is CASSFSGEG. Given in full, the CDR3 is CASSFSGEGYTF.

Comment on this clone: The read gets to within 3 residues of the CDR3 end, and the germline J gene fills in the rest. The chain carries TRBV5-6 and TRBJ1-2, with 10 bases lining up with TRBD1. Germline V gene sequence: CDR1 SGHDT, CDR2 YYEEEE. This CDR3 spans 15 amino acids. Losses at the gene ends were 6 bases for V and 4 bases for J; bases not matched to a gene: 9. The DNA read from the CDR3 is TGTGCCAGCACCAAAGACAGGGGGCTAGGCTATGGC. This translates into CASTKDRGLGYG. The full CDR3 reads CASTKDRGLGYGYTF.

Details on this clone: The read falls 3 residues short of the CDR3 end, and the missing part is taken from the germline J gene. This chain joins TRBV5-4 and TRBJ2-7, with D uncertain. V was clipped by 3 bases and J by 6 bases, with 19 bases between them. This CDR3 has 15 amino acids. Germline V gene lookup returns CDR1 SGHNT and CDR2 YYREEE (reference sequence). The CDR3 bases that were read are TGTGCCAGCAGCTCTGAGCCCCTCACCCTAGGCGAG. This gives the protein CASSSEPLTLGE. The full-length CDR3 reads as CASSSEPLTLGEQYF.

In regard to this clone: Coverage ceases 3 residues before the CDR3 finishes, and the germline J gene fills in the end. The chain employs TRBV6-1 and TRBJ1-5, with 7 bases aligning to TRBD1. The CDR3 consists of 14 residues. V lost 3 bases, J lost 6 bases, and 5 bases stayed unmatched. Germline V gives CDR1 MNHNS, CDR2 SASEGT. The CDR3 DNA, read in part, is TGTGCCAGCAGTGATGGGACAGACGGTCAGCCC. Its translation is CASSDGTDGQP. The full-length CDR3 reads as CASSDGTDGQPQHF.

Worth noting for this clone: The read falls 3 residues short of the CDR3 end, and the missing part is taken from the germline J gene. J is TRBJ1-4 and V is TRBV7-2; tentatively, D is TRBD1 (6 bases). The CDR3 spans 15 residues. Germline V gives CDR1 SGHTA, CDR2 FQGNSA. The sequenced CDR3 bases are TGTGCCAGCAGCTTTTCAGGGGCAGAAGGTTCACCA. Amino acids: CASSFSGAEGSP. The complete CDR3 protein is CASSFSGAEGSPLFF.

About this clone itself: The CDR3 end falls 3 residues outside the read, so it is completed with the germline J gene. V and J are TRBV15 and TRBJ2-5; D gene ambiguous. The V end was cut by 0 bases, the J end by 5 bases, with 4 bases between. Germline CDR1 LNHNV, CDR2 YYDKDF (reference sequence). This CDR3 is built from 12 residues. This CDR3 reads CATSRDRETQYF. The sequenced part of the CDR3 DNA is TGTGCCACCAGCAGAGATCGGGAGACC.